This TCR beta chain was identified during a study of T-cell memory formation after mild COVID-19. Notes on the study in general: The study found balanced CD4/CD8 in clones contracting day 15 to 85 and a CD4+ lean in later expanders. Several responding clones turned up in pre-infection memory, indicating that cross-reactive memory may have taken part.

The CDR3 totals 14 residues. The germline V gene encodes CDR1 SGHTA and CDR2 FQGTGA. Trimming left V 8 bases short and J 3 bases short, with 11 bases between. TCRdb reprocessed the 5' RACE reads with MiXCR, giving one entry per CDR3 protein. The data show about 310,000 distinct CDR3 sequences, just under 20% seen once. This clonotype was found a few times. Antigen unknown. This sequence originates from a man between 18 and 35 years old who had mild COVID-19 (a few samples of this study predate the infection). Cell type and time point are not known. The sample was PBMCs or a T cell subset sorted from them (not recorded which). This chain uses TRBV7-3 with TRBJ2-6; D is unclear. The CDR3 spells CASGSPGGANVLTF. The CDR3 nucleotides read TGTGCCAGCGGTTCGCCCGGTGGGGCCAACGTCCTGACTTTC.